These 23 T cell receptor beta chains share one sample of origin, sequenced in a study of control samples from healthy donors and cancer patients (TCRdb year 2020). The library was built by means of the immunoSEQ multiplex PCR assay. In its TCRdb copy, this immuneACCESS table keeps in-frame sequences only and misses some clones. Where compared with another copy, unresolved V genes explain less than half of these, and the others have no known cause. Within this sample are about 100,000 clones, with 92% of them counted one time only. Together, the top ten hold about 2.5% of the sample. Sequencing used blood. Receptors were obtained from a woman aged 18-35 years in good health.

This clone was counted once. The chain is built from TRBV19 and TRBJ1-3; perhaps TRBD1 as D (6 bases). V was trimmed by 7 bases and J by 1 base, leaving 20 bases between them. Germline values: CDR1 LNHDA, CDR2 SQIVND (reference sequence). The CDR3 has 17 amino acids. As DNA, the CDR3 is TGTGCCAGTATGCCCCGGACAGTATTCAGATCTGGAAACACCATATATTTT. It specifies CASMPRTVFRSGNTIYF.

The chain has TRBV5-1 and TRBJ2-3, with 8 bases that match TRBD2. Per germline, CDR1 SGHRS and CDR2 YFSETQ. The CDR3 has 19 residues. Trimming at V came to 1 base and at J to 4 bases, leaving 17 bases not matched to a gene. The CDR3 loop reads CASSLLGSKSGSSADTQYF. The CDR3, as DNA: TGCGCCAGCAGCTTGTTAGGGTCCAAAAGCGGGAGCTCTGCAGATACGCAGTATTTT.

This clone was counted a single time. Germline is not matched at one junction end, which may reflect a read error. The J gene is TRBJ2-2, the V gene TRBV2; 9 bases align to TRBD2. Germline V lookup: CDR1 SNHLY, CDR2 FYNNEI. This CDR3 contains 16 residues. CDR3 in amino acids: CASREVAGVDTGELFF. In DNA form, the CDR3 reads TGTGCCAGCAGGGAAGTAGCGGGAGTCGACACCGGGGAGCTGTTTTTT.

The genes are TRBV7-2 and TRBJ2-2; possibly TRBD1 for D (5 bases). The V and J ends lost 5 bases and 5 bases respectively, with 12 bases between them. The CDR3 is 14 residues long. Germline V gene data show CDR1 as SGHTA and CDR2 as FQGNSA. The CDR3 DNA is TGTGCCAGCAGCCCTCACTCAGGGACCGGGGAGCTGTTTTTT. This codes for CASSPHSGTGELFF.

The chain recombines TRBV7-2 with TRBJ2-2; 14 bases are a match to TRBD2. CDR1 is SGHTA, CDR2 FQGNSA, per germline. This CDR3 spans 16 amino acids. Trimming removed 6 bases from V and 6 bases from J; junction bases left unmatched: 6. The CDR3 reads CASSRTSGGKPGELFF. The CDR3 coding sequence is TGTGCCAGCAGTCGGACTAGCGGGGGGAAACCCGGGGAGCTGTTTTTT. Using reference TRBV7-2 and TRBJ2-2 for the parts outside the CDR3, the full variable domain is GAGVSQSPSNKVTEKGKDVELRCDPISGHTALYWYRQSLGQGLEFLIYFQGNSAPDKSGLPSDRFSAERTGGSVSTLTIQRTQQEDSAVYLCASSRTSGGKPGELFFGEGSRLTVL.

DNA of the CDR3: TGTGCCAGCAGTGAACTGCTCTTAACGGGGCAGTTCTTC. This sequence encodes CASSELLLTGQFF. The chain employs TRBV25-1 and TRBJ2-1; D ambiguous. Germline loops: CDR1 MGHDK, CDR2 SYGVNS. This CDR3 contains 13 residues. The V end lost 2 bases, the J end lost 12 bases, and 14 bases lay between the germline ends.

Notes on this clone: The junction differs from germline at one of its ends, possibly a read error. The chain carries TRBV7-2 and TRBJ1-1; TRBD1 might be the D (5 bases). The CDR3 length is 13 residues. Germline CDR1 SGHTA, CDR2 FQGNSA. The CDR3: CASTTKGNAEAFF. In DNA, the CDR3 is TGTGCCAGCACCACGAAGGGGAACGCTGAAGCTTTCTTT.

The CDR3: CASSLDLDSPLHF. CDR3 nucleotides: TGCGCCAGCAGCTTGGATTTAGATTCACCCCTCCACTTT. V usage is TRBV5-1 and J usage is TRBJ1-6, with no clear D. In germline, CDR1 is SGHRS, CDR2 YFSETQ. CDR3 length: 13 residues. V lost 0 bases and J lost 8, with 6 bases in between.

This clone has only one observation. The chain couples TRBV14 to TRBJ1-2; D is ambiguous. This CDR3 spans 15 amino acids. Germline CDR1 SGHDN, CDR2 FVKESK. V gave up 2 bases and J gave up 2 bases, with 12 bases separating them. CDR3 DNA: TGTGCCAGCAGCCAAAACCTACAACGGAACTATGGCTACACCTTC. Translated: CASSQNLQRNYGYTF.

The chain links TRBV27 to TRBJ1-1; D ambiguous. V lost 3 bases and J lost 5, with 10 bases in between. Germline CDR1 reads MNHEY; CDR2 reads SMNVEV (reference sequence). The CDR3 spans 13 residues. The CDR3 loop reads CASSLDNWTEAFF. In nucleotides, the CDR3 is TGTGCCAGCAGTTTGGATAACTGGACTGAAGCTTTCTTT.

V gene TRBV7-9 combines with J gene TRBJ1-1; D gene uncertain. Germline CDR1 and CDR2: SEHNR and FQNEAQ (reference sequence). The V end lost 6 bases, the J end lost 0 bases, and 14 bases lay between the germline ends. This CDR3 has 15 amino acids. CDR3 coding DNA: TGTGCCAGCAGGGCCTCAGGACGGTTGAACACTGAAGCTTTCTTT. It translates to CASRASGRLNTEAFF.

The genes are TRBV4-3 and TRBJ1-2; TRBD1 is a possible D gene (5 bases). Germline V lookup: CDR1 LGHNA, CDR2 YSLEER. The CDR3 loop spans 15 amino acids. With 4 bases removed from V and 2 bases from J, the gap between germline ends came to 14 bases. CDR3 sequence reads: CASSPAGGGNYGYTF. For the CDR3, the DNA is TGCGCCAGCAGCCCGGCCGGCGGGGGAAACTATGGCTACACCTTC.

The chain carries TRBV5-1 and TRBJ1-6; 9 nucleotides match TRBD1. V was clipped by 0 bases and J by 10 bases; unmatched bases: 5. In germline, CDR1 is SGHRS, CDR2 YFSETQ. The CDR3 consists of 15 residues. The CDR3 DNA is TGCGCCAGCAGCTTGGCCGGGACAGGGCGATCACCCCTCCACTTT. Translation: CASSLAGTGRSPLHF. Full variable domain (missing parts from reference TRBV5-1 and TRBJ1-6): KAGVTQTPRYLIKTRGQQVTLSCSPISGHRSVSWYQQTPGQGLQFLFEYFSETQRNKGNFPGRFSGRQFSNSRSEMNVSTLELGDSALYLCASSLAGTGRSPLHFGNGTRLTVT.

This chain uses TRBV19 with TRBJ2-3; the match to TRBD2 covers 8 bases. The V segment lost 8 bases and the J segment 6 bases; nucleotides outside the gene matches: 13. Germline assignment: CDR1 LNHDA and CDR2 SQIVND (reference sequence). This CDR3 is built from 15 residues. CDR3 amino acids: CASAPGGAATDTQYF. CDR3 coding DNA: TGTGCCAGTGCCCCCGGGGGGGCTGCCACGGATACGCAGTATTTT.

This clone was counted a single time. The genes are TRBV5-5 and TRBJ2-7, with D tentatively TRBD1 or TRBD2 (5 bases each). The germline V gene encodes CDR1 SGHKS and CDR2 YYEKEE (reference sequence). V was cut by 6 bases and J by 0 bases, with 7 bases left in between. The length of the CDR3 is 12 residues. The CDR3 spells CASTGASYEQYF. The DNA for the CDR3 is TGTGCCAGCACCGGGGCCTCCTACGAGCAGTACTTC.

This chain joins TRBV7-9 and TRBJ1-1, with 7 positions matching TRBD1. J gave up 10 bases and V 0 bases, and 8 bases lay outside the gene matches. This CDR3 is 14 amino acids long. Germline V CDR1 and CDR2: SEHNR, FQNEAQ (reference sequence). This CDR3 reads CASSLALGGEGAFF. CDR3 coding DNA: TGTGCCAGCAGCTTAGCGCTAGGGGGCGAAGGAGCTTTCTTT. The whole variable domain, filled in from reference TRBV7-9 and TRBJ1-1, reads DTGVSQNPRHKITKRGQNVTFRCDPISEHNRLYWYRQTLGQGPEFLTYFQNEAQLEKSRLLSDRFSAERPKGSFSTLEIQRTEQGDSAMYLCASSLALGGEGAFFGQGTRLTVV.

The genes are TRBV28 and TRBJ1-6; D gene ambiguous. The CDR3 totals 15 residues. V lost 6 bases, J lost 7 bases, and 16 bases lay in between. Germline CDR1 is MDHEN and CDR2 is SYDVKM. CDR3 protein: CASSLGPHGNSPLHF. As DNA, the CDR3 is TGTGCCAGCAGCCTCGGACCCCACGGGAATTCACCCCTCCACTTT.

The rearrangement joins TRBV7-6 to TRBJ1-4; D is uncertain. Germline CDR1 is SGHVS and CDR2 is FNYEAQ. The length of the CDR3 is 14 residues. The V end was cut by 1 base, the J end by 2 bases, with 5 bases between. The CDR3 DNA sequence: TGTGCCAGCAGCTTAGGGGCTACTAATGAAAAACTGTTTTTT. It codes for CASSLGATNEKLFF.

The chain employs TRBV6-1 and TRBJ2-4; D is uncertain. The germline V gene has CDR1 MNHNS and CDR2 SASEGT. Trimming pared 3 bases from V and 6 bases from J, leaving 12 bases between. The CDR3 runs 14 residues. In nucleotides, the CDR3 is TGTGCCAGCAGTGACAGGCCAACGGGAAACATTCAGTACTTC. It yields the protein CASSDRPTGNIQYF.

The rearrangement links TRBV7-3 to TRBJ2-2, with 9 bases fitting TRBD2. Losses at the gene ends were 5 bases for V and 6 bases for J; bases not matched to a gene: 13. The germline V gene encodes CDR1 SGHTA and CDR2 FQGTGA. The CDR3 has 17 residues. The CDR3 sequence is CASSPPRAGGPSGELFF. CDR3 sequence (DNA): TGTGCCAGCAGCCCCCCCAGGGCGGGAGGGCCTTCCGGGGAGCTGTTTTTT.

This rearrangement joins TRBV24-1 to TRBJ2-3; 10 bases line up with TRBD2. After removal of 1 base from V and 2 bases from J, the junction contained 2 bases not matched to a gene. The CDR3 has 16 residues. CDR1 and CDR2 (germline): KGHDR, SFDVKD. CDR3 amino acids: CATSDFSGRNTDTQYF. CDR3 nucleotides: TGTGCCACCAGTGATTTTAGCGGGAGGAACACAGATACGCAGTATTTT.

The rearrangement links TRBV18 to TRBJ2-2, with 14 positions matching TRBD2. The CDR3 covers 18 residues. With 6 bases clipped from V and 1 base from J, the junction kept 7 bases outside the gene matches. The V gene's germline CDR1 is KGHSH and CDR2 LQKENI. CDR3 bases: TGTGCCAGCTCGACGACTAGCGGGAGGGCCGGGAACACCGGGGAGCTGTTTTTT. Translation gives CASSTTSGRAGNTGELFF.

This clone was picked up one time. J is TRBJ1-6 and V is TRBV27; tentative D call: TRBD1 (6 bases). Deletions cut 3 bases from V and 5 bases from J, with 11 bases between. CDR3 length: 15 amino acids. CDR1 and CDR2 from the germline V gene are MNHEY and SMNVEV (reference sequence). In nucleotides, the CDR3 is TGTGCCAGCAGTTTCAGGGGTTGGGATAATTCACCCCTCCACTTT. Translating it yields CASSFRGWDNSPLHF.